These 26 T cell receptor beta chains were all obtained from the same sample, sequenced in a study of T cell clonality in common variable immunodeficiency. No antigen has been identified for these receptors. Libraries were prepared by immunoSEQ multiplex PCR; TCRdb keeps only in-frame clonotypes and omits some of them. The sample holds about 19,000 clones, and no clone turns up only once. Study-level results: Common variable immunodeficiency TCR beta sequences reportedly had fewer deletions and N-nucleotide insertions.

The sequenced sample consisted of peripheral blood mononuclear cells. The source of these receptors is a human donor with common variable immunodeficiency.

On this clone itself: The read terminates 3 residues ahead of where the CDR3 ends, so the germline J gene completes it. The chain carries TRBV7-2 and TRBJ2-4, with 9 bases aligning to TRBD1. Germline assignment: CDR1 SGHTA and CDR2 FQGNSA. Unmatched junction bases numbered 7, after V lost 6 bases and J lost 7 bases. This CDR3 contains 14 residues. The CDR3 sequence is CASSLTGGVNIQYF. The sequenced part of the CDR3 DNA is TGTGCCAGCAGTCTCACAGGGGGCGTGAACATT.

This clone came up many times. The CDR3 end is not reached by the read, which stops 3 residues before it; the germline J gene fills it in. This chain connects TRBV5-1 to TRBJ2-7; 7 bases map to TRBD1. This CDR3 spans 13 amino acids. Germline V gene sequence: CDR1 SGHRS, CDR2 YFSETQ. Trimming removed 4 bases from V and 5 bases from J; junction bases left unmatched: 6. The CDR3 here is CASSPTGVHEQYF. The part of the CDR3 DNA that was read is TGCGCCAGCAGCCCAACAGGGGTTCACGAG.

The part of the CDR3 DNA that was read is TGCGCCAGCAGCTTGGTCCCAGGGTTCAATCAGCCC. As protein: CASSLVPGFNQP. The whole CDR3 sequence is CASSLVPGFNQPQHF. The gene calls are TRBV5-1 and TRBJ1-5; D is perhaps TRBD1 (5 bases). The CDR3 is cut off 3 residues early in the read; its end comes from the germline J gene. Germline CDR1 and CDR2: SGHRS and YFSETQ. Trimming removed 0 bases from V and 3 bases from J, with 10 bases in between. The length of the CDR3 is 15 residues.

This clone has a handful of counts. The read comes to an end 3 residues before the CDR3 does, leaving the germline J gene to fill in the end. The chain combines TRBV7-9 with TRBJ1-1; 7 bases agree with TRBD1. The CDR3 has 14 residues. Germline V gene sequence: CDR1 SEHNR, CDR2 FQNEAQ (reference sequence). Trimming removed 4 bases from V and 5 bases from J; junction bases left unmatched: 7. CDR3: CASSSYRGETEAFF. CDR3 bases read: TGTGCCAGCAGCTCATACAGGGGAGAGACTGAA.

Turning to this clone: The missing CDR3 end, 3 residues past where the read stops, is filled in from the germline J gene. V and J are TRBV18 and TRBJ2-7; D not certain. V lost 3 bases, J lost 0 bases, and 12 bases lay in between. CDR3 length: 15 residues. Germline V gene lookup returns CDR1 KGHSH and CDR2 LQKENI. This CDR3 is CASSPSGRSSYEQYF. CDR3 DNA (partial): TGTGCCAGCTCACCTTCGGGTCGGAGCTCCTACGAG.

Ten or more counts support this clone. The CDR3 is cut off 3 residues early in the read; its end comes from the germline J gene. The chain carries TRBV20-1 and TRBJ1-1; D is possibly TRBD1 (6 bases). The CDR3 has 15 amino acids. Germline lookup yields CDR1 DFQATT and CDR2 SNEGSKA (reference sequence). V dropped 6 bases and J dropped 0 bases, with 17 bases sitting between them. CDR3 bases read: TGCAGTGCAACAGGGATATACCCATTGAACACTGAA. Translated: CSATGIYPLNTE. The CDR3 reads in full as CSATGIYPLNTEAFF.

Regarding this clone: The read ends 3 residues early relative to the CDR3; the germline J gene fills the gap. V is TRBV2 and J is TRBJ1-1; no definite D call. Germline lookup yields CDR1 SNHLY and CDR2 FYNNEI. The CDR3 loop spans 12 amino acids. Trimming shortened V by 6 bases and J by 3 bases, and 8 bases separated the two germline ends. CDR3 loop: CASREGYTEAFF. The sequenced CDR3 bases are TGTGCCAGCAGGGAGGGTTACACTGAA.

With regard to this clone: The read halts 3 residues ahead of the CDR3 end, with the missing end drawn from the germline J gene. The rearrangement uses TRBV6-1 and TRBJ2-7; D may be TRBD1 (6 bases). There are 16 residues in the CDR3. Germline V gene data show CDR1 as MNHNS and CDR2 as SASEGT. With 1 base removed from V and 3 bases from J, the gap between germline ends came to 16 bases. The part of the CDR3 DNA that was read is TGTGCCAGCAGTGAAGTTATTGGGGGCAGGGGCTACGAG. Translating gives CASSEVIGGRGYE. The CDR3 in full is CASSEVIGGRGYEQYF.

There are a few counts of this clone. The CDR3 end falls 3 residues outside the read, so it is completed with the germline J gene. The chain recombines TRBV6-2 or TRBV6-3 with TRBJ1-1, with D possibly being TRBD1 (5 bases). Germline V gene sequence: CDR1 MNHEY, CDR2 SVGEGT. With 8 bases removed from V and 6 bases from J, the gap between germline ends came to 13 bases. The CDR3 has 12 amino acids. CDR3 DNA (partial): TGTGCCAGCCAGGGTTTTTCCGCTGAA. This encodes CASQGFSAE. The whole CDR3 protein reads CASQGFSAEAFF.

About this clone: The read terminates 3 residues ahead of where the CDR3 ends, so the germline J gene completes it. The rearrangement links TRBV19 to TRBJ2-5; 9 bases agree with TRBD2. CDR3 length: 14 residues. The V and J ends lost 6 bases and 5 bases, in that order; junction bases with no gene match: 7. Germline-derived CDR1 and CDR2 are LNHDA and SQIVND (reference sequence). CDR3 protein: CASSAGTSRETQYF. Incomplete CDR3 DNA: TGTGCCAGTAGCGCCGGGACTAGCAGGGAGACC.

This clone has at least ten counts. With the read ending 3 residues before the CDR3 end, the germline J gene is used to fill in that end. The V call is TRBV10-3, the J call TRBJ1-3; possible D gene TRBD1, 5 bases. The V end lost 6 bases, the J end lost 2 bases, and 11 bases lay between the germline ends. CDR1 is ENHRY and CDR2 is SYGVKD in the germline V gene. The CDR3 extends over 14 amino acids. The sequenced CDR3 bases are TGTGCCATCAGAGAAACAGGAACTGGAAACACC. Translation gives CAIRETGTGNT. In full, the CDR3 is CAIRETGTGNTIYF.

As to this clone: The missing CDR3 end, 3 residues past where the read stops, is filled in from the germline J gene. The rearrangement links TRBV18 to TRBJ2-5; D unresolved. This CDR3 comprises 12 residues. The V end was cut by 5 bases, the J end by 1 base, with 5 bases between. Germline V gives CDR1 KGHSH, CDR2 LQKENI. The covered CDR3 bases are TGTGCCAGCTCAACAGTCCAAGAGACC. It codes for CASSTVQET. The entire CDR3 protein is CASSTVQETQYF.

This clone was detected only a few times. The CDR3 is cut off 3 residues early in the read; its end comes from the germline J gene. J is TRBJ2-3 and V is TRBV20-1; 8 nucleotides agree with TRBD2. CDR3 length equals 18 residues. The trim removed 3 bases at V and 5 bases at J, leaving 19 bases unmatched. Germline values: CDR1 DFQATT, CDR2 SNEGSKA (reference sequence). This chain's CDR3 is CSARLLVWRGASGDTQYF. CDR3 DNA, as far as it was read: TGCAGTGCTAGGTTGTTAGTTTGGCGGGGGGCCTCGGGAGATACG.

This clone turned up a few times. Here the CDR3 reads CASSIGTGGNQPQHF. CDR3 bases read: TGTGCCAGTAGTATAGGGACAGGGGGCAATCAGCCC. The V gene is TRBV19, the J gene TRBJ1-5; 9 bases are shared with TRBD1. The read falls 3 residues short of the CDR3 end, and the missing part is taken from the germline J gene. CDR1 and CDR2 (germline): LNHDA, SQIVND (reference sequence). After removal of 1 base from V and 2 bases from J, the junction contained 0 bases not matched to a gene. The CDR3 length is 15 residues.

As regards this clone: The read finishes 3 residues shy of the CDR3 end, and the germline J gene is used to complete it. The rearrangement uses TRBV5-1 and TRBJ2-7; no firm D call. The CDR3 sequence is 14 residues long. Germline V gene data show CDR1 as SGHRS and CDR2 as YFSETQ. V shed 4 bases and J shed 0 bases, with 11 bases lying between them. The covered CDR3 bases are TGCGCCAGCAGCAAAATTGACAACTCCTACGAG. This gives the protein CASSKIDNSYE. The whole CDR3 sequence reads CASSKIDNSYEQYF.

This clone was counted between two and nine times. Sequencing ends 3 residues short of the CDR3 end; the germline J gene provides the rest. This chain connects TRBV5-6 to TRBJ1-6, with unresolved D. The V and J ends lost 0 bases and 5 bases respectively, with 6 bases between them. The germline gives CDR1 SGHDT, CDR2 YYEEEE. The CDR3 consists of 14 residues. CDR3 DNA (partial): TGTGCCAGCAGCTTGGGACTGAATAATTCACCC. Its translation: CASSLGLNNSP. The whole CDR3 sequence reads CASSLGLNNSPLHF.

CDR3 protein: CASSPPLRLDEQFF. The part of the CDR3 DNA that was read is TGTGCCAGCTCACCACCGCTCCGATTAGATGAG. The chain couples TRBV18 to TRBJ2-1, with D uncertain. The read stops 3 residues short of the end of the CDR3; the missing end is completed from the germline J gene. Germline values: CDR1 KGHSH, CDR2 LQKENI. This CDR3 is built from 14 residues. Trimming took 0 bases from V and 8 from J, leaving 11 bases between them.

This clone occurred a few times. The read comes to an end 3 residues before the CDR3 does, leaving the germline J gene to fill in the end. V and J are TRBV6-2 or TRBV6-3 and TRBJ1-1, with TRBD1 as a possible D gene (6 bases). V was cut by 6 bases and J by 1 base, with 18 bases left in between. CDR3 length: 16 residues. Germline V gene data show CDR1 as MNHEY and CDR2 as SVGEGT. Partial CDR3 DNA: TGTGCCAGCAGGATAAGAAGGACAGAAGAGAACACTGAA. This gives the protein CASRIRRTEENTE. The entire CDR3 sequence reads CASRIRRTEENTEAFF.

This clone was recorded at least ten times. The read falls 3 residues short of the CDR3 end, and the missing part is taken from the germline J gene. J is TRBJ1-2 and V is TRBV5-4; TRBD1 is a possible D gene (6 bases). Trimming removed 5 bases at V and 2 bases at J, with 10 bases between. This CDR3 contains 13 residues. Per the germline V gene, CDR1 is SGHNT and CDR2 is YYREEE (reference sequence). The sequenced CDR3 bases are TGTGCCAGCAGACAAGGACAGAACTATGGC. Translating gives CASRQGQNYG. The full-length CDR3 reads as CASRQGQNYGYTF.

This clone was counted between two and nine times. The read falls 3 residues short of the CDR3 end, and the missing part is taken from the germline J gene. The genes are TRBV18 and TRBJ2-2; no reliable D call. Germline-derived CDR1 and CDR2 are KGHSH and LQKENI. Trimming took 3 bases from V and 5 from J, leaving 4 bases between them. The CDR3 length is 12 residues. The CDR3: CASSPRTGELFF. The DNA read from the CDR3 is TGTGCCAGCTCACCGAGGACCGGGGAG.

This clone was observed a handful of times. The read finishes 3 residues shy of the CDR3 end, and the germline J gene is used to complete it. The chain combines TRBV18 with TRBJ1-5; possible D gene TRBD1, 6 bases. The CDR3 loop spans 17 amino acids. Germline CDR1 reads KGHSH; CDR2 reads LQKENI. The V end was cut by 1 base, the J end by 8 bases, with 21 bases between. CDR3 protein: CASSPRKDTGWIEPQHF. CDR3 bases read: TGTGCCAGCTCACCACGGAAGGACACAGGGTGGATTGAGCCC. Full variable domain (rest looked up from reference TRBV18 and TRBJ1-5): NAGVMQNPRHLVRRRGQEARLRCSPMKGHSHVYWYRQLPEEGLKFMVYLQKENIIDESGMPKERFSAEFPKEGPSILRIQQVVRGDSAAYFCASSPRKDTGWIEPQHFGDGTRLSIL.

Points on this clone: Read data end 3 residues before the CDR3 end; the end is taken from the germline J gene. The chain carries TRBV7-3 and TRBJ2-5; weak D call: TRBD2 (5 bases). The CDR3 contains 16 residues. Germline lookup yields CDR1 SGHTA and CDR2 FQGTGA. The V gene lost 6 bases and the J gene lost 3 bases, with 20 bases spanning the gap. The DNA read from the CDR3 is TGTGCCAGCAGATCGCCTACCGGGGAACAAAAAGAGACC. This encodes CASRSPTGEQKET. The whole CDR3 sequence is CASRSPTGEQKETQYF.

With respect to this clone: Sequencing ends 3 residues short of the CDR3 end; the germline J gene provides the rest. The gene calls are TRBV7-2 and TRBJ1-1; D ambiguous. The V end was cut by 5 bases, the J end by 4 bases, with 14 bases between. Germline V gives CDR1 SGHTA, CDR2 FQGNSA. This CDR3 region has 14 residues. CDR3 residues: CASSPFEGGTEAFF. The sequenced part of the CDR3 DNA is TGTGCCAGCAGCCCTTTCGAGGGTGGCACTGAA.

There are a few counts of this clone. The read falls 3 residues short of the CDR3 end, and the missing part is taken from the germline J gene. The rearrangement uses TRBV20-1 and TRBJ2-7, with no clear D. Germline V gene data show CDR1 as DFQATT and CDR2 as SNEGSKA (reference sequence). Deletions cut 3 bases from V and 4 bases from J, with 4 bases between. This CDR3 has 10 amino acids. CDR3: CSASSYEQYF. Incomplete CDR3 DNA: TGCAGTGCTAGTTCTTACGAG.

This clone was recorded many times. The CDR3 goes on 3 residues after the read ends, and that part is filled in from the germline J gene. The chain couples TRBV18 to TRBJ2-7, with TRBD1 as a possible D gene (5 bases). V lost 2 bases and J 6 bases, leaving 11 bases between the germline ends. This CDR3 is built from 13 residues. Germline-derived CDR1 and CDR2 are KGHSH and LQKENI. CDR3: CASSPTDRSEQYF. The sequenced part of the CDR3 DNA is TGTGCCAGCTCACCAACCGACAGATCCGAG. The full variable domain, completed using reference TRBV18 and TRBJ2-7, is NAGVMQNPRHLVRRRGQEARLRCSPMKGHSHVYWYRQLPEEGLKFMVYLQKENIIDESGMPKERFSAEFPKEGPSILRIQQVVRGDSAAYFCASSPTDRSEQYFGPGTRLTVT.

This clone has ten or more counts. The read halts 3 residues ahead of the CDR3 end, with the missing end drawn from the germline J gene. V is TRBV20-1 and J is TRBJ1-2; no firm D call. The CDR3 runs to 15 residues. Deletions cut 1 base from V and 4 bases from J, with 16 bases between. Germline CDR1 is DFQATT and CDR2 is SNEGSKA (reference sequence). CDR3 sequence: CSARGHGGVGYGYTF. Incomplete CDR3 DNA: TGCAGTGCTAGAGGCCACGGCGGTGTGGGCTATGGC.